This paragraph covers one TCR beta chain sequence. What it binds is not known. As every portion of the isolated RNA was reverse transcribed, the sequencing read expressed TCRB transcripts. Clones were sequenced by immunoSEQ multiplex PCR, and TCRdb holds only the in-frame ones, with some missing. The sample includes around 650,000 clones, 9.5% to 15% of them seen just once. This entry is derived from a study of beta chain features in type 1 diabetes. Sorted CD4+ subsets: naive, central memory, regulatory, stem cell-like memory (CD45RO/CCR7/CD25/CD127/CD95/CD27 panel). Findings and limits, study-wide: Among all four CD4+ subsets, Type 1 diabetes patients had TCRB CDR3s that were moderately but significantly shorter.

J lost 7 bases, V lost 4 bases, and 11 bases had no gene match. Germline values: CDR1 SNHLY, CDR2 FYNNEI. This CDR3 spans 16 amino acids. The source material was naive CD4+ T cells from blood. The rearrangement joins TRBV2 to TRBJ2-5; 11 bases are a match to TRBD1. The source is a man younger than 40 with type 1 diabetes. The CDR3 coding sequence is TGTGCCAGCAGTGCCTTATGGACAGGGGGCGGAGTGACCCAGTACTTC. This encodes CASSALWTGGGVTQYF.